This T cell receptor (beta chain) was documented in a study of blood T cell repertoires in COVID-19. Overall study: COVID-19 samples, acute and convalescent, were from the United States, Italy and Spain. Sources were T cells, B-cell-depleted T cells, or PBMCs; the material itself was cDNA or gDNA.

CDR1 is KGHDR and CDR2 is SFDVKD in the germline V gene. The germline V and J ends were trimmed by 5 bases and 5 bases, with 11 bases remaining between them. The CDR3 consists of 13 residues. In the source study's methods: Reference gene primers were amplified, and this amplification served to estimate nucleated cell counts. Profiling relied on immunoSEQ multiplex PCR, and the TCRdb table lists in-frame clones only, not all of them. V, J and clone size derive from that table, while D and trimming were established from the DNA sequence. The sample comprises roughly 83,000 clones, around 90% of which are singletons, and roughly 8% rests with the top ten.

The origin of this receptor is a man at least 80 years old with active or convalescent COVID-19. What was sequenced was peripheral blood. The rearrangement links TRBV24-1 to TRBJ1-2, with D possibly being TRBD1 (6 bases). CDR3 DNA sequence: TGTGCCACCAGTGCGCTCCAGGGGTATGGCTACACCTTC. Translated: CATSALQGYGYTF.